These T cell receptor beta chains were read from a single sample in a study of human T cells and chemical hapten exposure. TCRdb processed the RACE reads anew with MiXCR; each CDR3 protein has one entry. The data hold about 110,000 distinct CDR3 sequences, with more than 7% observed a single time. Specimen: whole blood, collected in connection with sensitization to the hapten diphenylcyclopropenone (DPC). Receptors originate from a middle-aged woman with alopecia areata. Some clones in this sample may be carry-over from other donors' samples. The CDR3 runs from the conserved cysteine through the conserved F or W. The order of the fields is clone size, J gene, D gene, V gene, CDR3 length, CDR3 protein, CDR3 DNA. D genes are given only for firm matches. A row's size may be missing; if present it is once, few, many or a size class.

size: .; J: TRBJ1-4; D: TRBD1; V: TRBV28; length: 13; CDR3: CATKTGGGEKLFF; DNA: TGTGCCACCAAAACAGGGGGTGGTGAAAAACTGTTTTTT
size: many; J: TRBJ2-1; D: .; V: TRBV7-2; length: 14; CDR3: CASSFWNAYNEQFF; DNA: TGTGCCAGCAGCTTTTGGAACGCTTACAATGAGCAGTTCTTC
size: few; J: TRBJ2-2; D: .; V: TRBV10-3; length: 17; CDR3: CAISESRPGSKTGELFF; DNA: TGTGCCATCAGTGAGTCGAGACCGGGATCAAAAACCGGGGAGCTGTTTTTT
size: many; J: TRBJ2-7; D: .; V: TRBV29-1; length: 14; CDR3: CSVERRYGVYEQYF; DNA: TGCAGCGTTGAAAGGCGCTACGGGGTCTACGAGCAGTACTTC
size: few; J: TRBJ1-1; D: .; V: TRBV7-3; length: 13; CDR3: CASSLSKNTEAFF; DNA: TGTGCCAGCAGCTTAAGTAAGAACACTGAAGCTTTCTTT
size: few; J: TRBJ2-7; D: TRBD1; V: TRBV18; length: 17; CDR3: CASSPDQGASLSYEQYF; DNA: TGTGCCAGCTCACCCGATCAGGGGGCGAGCCTCTCCTACGAGCAGTACTTC
size: many; J: TRBJ1-2; D: TRBD1; V: TRBV4-1; length: 15; CDR3: CASSQDGQGPRGYTF; DNA: TGCGCCAGCAGCCAAGATGGACAGGGGCCCCGCGGCTACACCTTC
size: many; J: TRBJ2-1; D: .; V: TRBV6-5; length: 15; CDR3: CASTRGASSYNEQFF; DNA: TGTGCCAGTACCCGGGGGGCTAGCTCCTACAATGAGCAGTTCTTC
size: many; J: TRBJ2-7; D: .; V: TRBV5-1; length: 14; CDR3: CASSSRGGAYEQYF; DNA: TGCGCCAGCAGCTCTCGCGGCGGGGCCTACGAGCAGTACTTC
size: many; J: TRBJ2-1; D: TRBD2; V: TRBV6-5; length: 17; CDR3: CASSTLASGGPRSEQFF; DNA: TGTGCCAGCAGTACTCTTGCTAGCGGGGGCCCACGCAGTGAGCAGTTCTTC
size: few; J: TRBJ2-2; D: .; V: TRBV12-3/TRBV12-4; length: 15; CDR3: CASSLGRPGTGELFF; DNA: TGTGCCAGCAGTTTGGGGCGGCCGGGGACCGGGGAGCTGTTTTTT
size: .; J: TRBJ1-1; D: TRBD1; V: TRBV7-2; length: 12; CDR3: CASSTYRGGAFF; DNA: TGTGCCAGCAGCACATACAGGGGAGGAGCTTTCTTT
size: many; J: TRBJ2-7; D: TRBD2; V: TRBV18; length: 14; CDR3: CASSPPGLAYEQYF; DNA: TGTGCCAGCTCACCTCCGGGACTAGCTTACGAGCAGTACTTC
size: many; J: TRBJ2-7; D: .; V: TRBV6-2/TRBV6-3; length: 14; CDR3: CASSIRPPRHEQYF; DNA: TGTGCCAGCAGTATTAGGCCGCCCAGACACGAGCAGTACTTC
size: many; J: TRBJ2-3; D: TRBD2; V: TRBV20-1; length: 19; CDR3: CSAPPWTSGTFQHTDTQYF; DNA: TGCAGTGCTCCACCCTGGACTAGCGGGACCTTCCAACACACAGATACGCAGTATTTT
size: few; J: TRBJ1-1; D: .; V: TRBV6-6; length: 13; CDR3: CASTGRTPTEAFF; DNA: TGTGCCAGTACGGGGAGAACACCCACTGAAGCTTTTTTT
size: few; J: TRBJ2-7; D: TRBD1; V: TRBV6-5; length: 17; CDR3: CASSYSKRTGGSYEQYF; DNA: TGTGCCAGCAGTTACTCGAAAAGGACAGGGGGTTCCTACGAGCAGTACTTC
size: many; J: TRBJ1-1; D: .; V: TRBV20-1; length: 13; CDR3: CSARVLGSTEAFF; DNA: TGCAGTGCTAGAGTTCTCGGGAGCACTGAAGCTTTCTTT
size: few; J: TRBJ2-3; D: TRBD2; V: TRBV5-1; length: 16; CDR3: CASSFGTSGGTDTQYF; DNA: TGCGCCAGCAGCTTCGGGACTAGCGGGGGCACAGATACGCAGTATTTT
size: .; J: TRBJ1-2; D: .; V: TRBV12-3/TRBV12-4; length: 15; CDR3: CASSLGMGGMAGYTF; DNA: TGTGCCAGCAGTTTAGGTATGGGCGGGATGGCTGGCTACACCTTC
size: few; J: TRBJ1-2; D: .; V: TRBV20-1; length: 13; CDR3: CSALSSSNYGYTF; DNA: TGCAGTGCTTTGAGCTCCTCTAACTATGGCTACACCTTC
size: many; J: TRBJ1-1; D: TRBD1; V: TRBV7-9; length: 16; CDR3: CASSKIGQGANTEAFF; DNA: TGTGCCAGCAGCAAGATTGGACAGGGGGCTAACACTGAAGCTTTCTTT
size: .; J: TRBJ2-7; D: .; V: TRBV6-5; length: 15; CDR3: CASSYTWQGGPEQYF; DNA: TGTGCCAGCAGTTACACTTGGCAGGGGGGCCCCGAGCAGTACTTC
size: .; J: TRBJ2-1; D: .; V: TRBV7-2; length: 14; CDR3: CASSLERGGNEQFF; DNA: TGTGCCAGCAGCTTAGAGCGAGGGGGCAATGAGCAGTTCTTC
size: many; J: TRBJ2-7; D: .; V: TRBV18; length: 14; CDR3: CASSPGTSSYEQYF; DNA: TGTGCCAGCTCACCCGGGACGTCGTCCTACGAGCAGTACTTC
size: .; J: TRBJ1-2; D: .; V: TRBV4-1; length: 13; CDR3: CASSQVSNYGYTF; DNA: TGCGCCAGCAGCCAAGTATCCAACTATGGCTACACCTTC
size: many; J: TRBJ1-4; D: .; V: TRBV20-1; length: 12; CDR3: CSAKVAAGKLFF; DNA: TGCAGTGCGAAGGTGGCGGCTGGAAAACTGTTTTTT
size: many; J: TRBJ2-7; D: .; V: TRBV6-4; length: 14; CDR3: CASSAQFPTYEQYF; DNA: TGTGCCAGCAGTGCCCAGTTTCCCACCTACGAGCAGTACTTC
size: .; J: TRBJ2-7; D: .; V: TRBV13; length: 19; CDR3: CASSASWGDSLLGSYEQYF; DNA: TGTGCCAGCAGCGCTAGCTGGGGGGACTCCCTCTTGGGATCCTACGAGCAGTACTTC
size: .; J: TRBJ1-1; D: TRBD1; V: TRBV28; length: 12; CDR3: CASRYRGTEAFF; DNA: TGTGCCAGCAGATACAGGGGTACTGAAGCTTTCTTT
size: few; J: TRBJ2-3; D: TRBD1; V: TRBV27; length: 20; CDR3: CASSSPSGTGLLPSTDTQYF; DNA: TGTGCCAGCAGTTCCCCCTCCGGGACAGGGTTACTTCCCAGCACAGATACGCAGTATTTT
size: many; J: TRBJ2-3; D: .; V: TRBV5-5; length: 12; CDR3: CASSEPPGTQYF; DNA: TGTGCCAGCAGCGAGCCGCCGGGAACGCAGTATTTT
size: many; J: TRBJ2-7; D: TRBD2; V: TRBV10-3; length: 15; CDR3: CAISASGGTSYEQYF; DNA: TGTGCCATCAGTGCAAGCGGGGGCACGTCCTACGAGCAGTACTTC
size: many; J: TRBJ2-7; D: TRBD2; V: TRBV10-3; length: 14; CDR3: CAISGGTSPYEQYF; DNA: TGTGCCATCAGTGGGGGGACTAGTCCTTACGAGCAGTACTTC
size: many; J: TRBJ1-1; D: .; V: TRBV12-3/TRBV12-4; length: 15; CDR3: CASKLPAELNTEAFF; DNA: TGTGCCAGTAAACTCCCAGCGGAGCTGAACACTGAAGCTTTCTTT
size: many; J: TRBJ1-2; D: .; V: TRBV7-2; length: 15; CDR3: CASSLEAGDHYGYTF; DNA: TGTGCCAGCAGCTTAGAGGCAGGGGACCACTATGGCTACACCTTC
size: many; J: TRBJ1-1; D: .; V: TRBV7-9; length: 15; CDR3: CASSLGAVTYTEAFF; DNA: TGTGCCAGCAGCTTAGGAGCGGTGACGTACACTGAAGCTTTCTTT
size: few; J: TRBJ2-7; D: .; V: TRBV7-2; length: 18; CDR3: CASSLVPQGRWWSYEQYF; DNA: TGTGCCAGCAGCTTAGTTCCCCAGGGCCGGTGGTGGTCCTACGAGCAGTACTTC
size: many; J: TRBJ1-2; D: .; V: TRBV4-2; length: 15; CDR3: CASSPNHLANYGYTF; DNA: TGTGCCAGCAGCCCCAACCACCTAGCTAACTATGGCTACACCTTC
size: few; J: TRBJ1-4; D: .; V: TRBV6-5; length: 15; CDR3: CASSYTAQRDEKLFF; DNA: TGTGCCAGCAGTTATACGGCCCAAAGGGATGAAAAACTGTTTTTT
size: many; J: TRBJ2-7; D: TRBD2; V: TRBV6-2/TRBV6-3; length: 14; CDR3: CASRFSGGRGEQYF; DNA: TGTGCCAGCAGATTTAGCGGGGGACGGGGCGAGCAGTACTTC
size: many; J: TRBJ1-2; D: .; V: TRBV2; length: 15; CDR3: CASSIPQDAAYGYTF; DNA: TGTGCCAGCAGTATCCCCCAGGACGCAGCCTATGGCTACACCTTC
size: .; J: TRBJ1-1; D: TRBD1; V: TRBV18; length: 17; CDR3: CASSPWGQQVSNTEVFF; DNA: TGTGCCAGCTCACCATGGGGACAGCAAGTTAGTAACACTGAAGTTTTCTTT
size: .; J: TRBJ2-4; D: TRBD2; V: TRBV7-2; length: 13; CDR3: CASSLGGGNIQYF; DNA: TGTGCCAGCAGCTTAGGCGGGGGAAACATTCAGTACTTC
size: few; J: TRBJ2-7; D: TRBD1; V: TRBV28; length: 14; CDR3: CASSFGTGEYEQYF; DNA: TGTGCCAGCAGTTTTGGGACAGGTGAATACGAGCAGTACTTC
size: many; J: TRBJ2-7; D: .; V: TRBV2; length: 16; CDR3: CATYVRIDRSSYEQYF; DNA: TGTGCCACCTACGTAAGGATTGACAGATCCTCCTACGAGCAGTACTTC
size: few; J: TRBJ2-1; D: TRBD2; V: TRBV6-2/TRBV6-3; length: 17; CDR3: CASSPRTQRGVYNEQFF; DNA: TGTGCCAGCAGTCCTCGCACCCAGCGGGGGGTTTACAATGAGCAGTTCTTC
size: many; J: TRBJ2-5; D: .; V: TRBV12-5; length: 14; CDR3: CASGLGGFEETQYF; DNA: TGTGCTAGTGGTCTAGGGGGATTTGAAGAGACCCAGTACTTC
size: few; J: TRBJ2-7; D: TRBD1; V: TRBV7-2; length: 15; CDR3: CASSLVIGTVPEQYF; DNA: TGTGCCAGCAGCTTAGTAATTGGGACAGTGCCCGAGCAGTACTTC
size: few; J: TRBJ2-3; D: .; V: TRBV5-8; length: 16; CDR3: CASSFPVDSSTDTQYF; DNA: TGTGCCAGCAGCTTCCCGGTCGACTCCAGCACAGATACGCAGTATTTT
size: few; J: TRBJ1-5; D: .; V: TRBV21-1; length: 18; CDR3: CASSPPAVGHNSNQPQHF; DNA: TGTGCCAGCAGCCCGCCGGCGGTCGGACATAATAGCAATCAGCCCCAGCATTTT
size: many; J: TRBJ2-7; D: TRBD2; V: TRBV6-1; length: 16; CDR3: CASRTSGGAISYEQYF; DNA: TGTGCCAGCAGGACGAGCGGGGGGGCCATCTCCTACGAGCAGTACTTC
size: few; J: TRBJ1-4; D: .; V: TRBV4-1; length: 14; CDR3: CASSQGGSREKLFF; DNA: TGCGCCAGCAGCCAGGGCGGATCTCGGGAAAAACTGTTTTTT
size: many; J: TRBJ2-1; D: .; V: TRBV7-6; length: 14; CDR3: CASSFGDSYNEQFF; DNA: TGTGCCAGCAGCTTCGGGGACTCGTACAATGAGCAGTTCTTC